A selection of T cell receptor beta chains follows, all from one sample in a study of blood T cell repertoires in COVID-19. Libraries were prepared by immunoSEQ multiplex PCR; TCRdb keeps only in-frame clonotypes and omits some of them. The repertoire has 150,000 to 250,000 clones, roughly 80% of them found once; the top ten carry 6.5% to 9.5%. Sequences were obtained from PBMCs or T cells enriched from blood (not recorded which). Receptors were obtained from a man between 40 and 49 years old who had recovered from COVID-19. Each CDR3 is given with its conserved first and last residue. A D gene is named only where the DNA matches it firmly. Rows give clone size only sometimes, using once, few, many, or a class for an expanded clone.

TRBV5-6,TRBJ2-5,.,TRBD2,CASSLIAGGQETQYF,TGTGCCAGCAGCTTGATAGCGGGCGGCCAAGAGACCCAGTACTTC
TRBV27,TRBJ1-5,.,.,CASSPEGAGGPLITTQHF,TGTGCCAGCAGTCCGGAAGGGGCCGGGGGTCCCCTAATTACGACCCAGCATTTT
TRBV29-1,TRBJ2-6,.,TRBD1,CSVGDRAGANVLTF,TGCAGCGTTGGGGACAGGGCTGGGGCCAACGTCCTGACTTTC
TRBV19,TRBJ1-5,.,.,CASSDPPRIAGPNQPQHF,TGTGCCAGTAGTGACCCACCCCGTATTGCAGGGCCTAATCAGCCCCAGCATTTT
TRBV4-1,TRBJ2-7,.,.,CASRDRQGLSYEQYF,TGCGCCAGCAGGGACCGACAGGGACTCTCCTACGAGCAGTACTTC
TRBV19,TRBJ2-2,.,.,CASSISGYTGELFF,TGTGCCAGTAGTATAAGCGGATACACCGGGGAGCTGTTTTTT
TRBV6-5,TRBJ1-6,.,.,CASSPGVLNSPLHF,TGTGCCAGCAGTCCCGGGGTCCTGAATTCACCCCTCCACTTT
TRBV5-1,TRBJ1-1,.,.,CASSLGGITEAFF,TGCGCCAGCAGCTTGGGAGGTATCACTGAAGCTTTCTTT
TRBV7-2,TRBJ1-6,.,.,CASSLVGLDSGNTSPLHF,TGTGCCAGCAGCTTAGTCGGATTGGACAGCGGAAACACTTCACCCCTCCACTTT
TRBV6-5,TRBJ1-4,.,TRBD1,CASSLDRVNEKLFF,TGTGCCAGCAGCCTCGACAGGGTAAATGAAAAACTGTTTTTT
TRBV4-2,TRBJ1-4,once,TRBD1,CASSQTGRSEKLFF,TGTGCCAGCAGCCAGACAGGGCGGAGTGAAAAACTGTTTTTT
TRBV14,TRBJ2-5,.,TRBD2,CASSQRLAGVETQYF,TGTGCCAGCAGCCAAAGGCTAGCGGGGGTAGAGACCCAGTACTTC
TRBV10-3,TRBJ1-2,.,TRBD1,CAISATGEMWGYTF,TGTGCCATCAGTGCCACAGGGGAGATGTGGGGCTACACCTTC
TRBV29-1,TRBJ1-5,once,TRBD1,CSVETGQGERIQHF,TGCAGCGTTGAAACCGGACAGGGCGAGAGAATACAGCATTTT
TRBV15,TRBJ1-1,.,.,CATSADRNTEAFF,TGTGCCACCAGCGCCGACAGGAACACTGAAGCTTTCTTT
TRBV5-3,TRBJ1-5,.,TRBD1,CARSRRRDSAEKQPQHF,TGTGCCAGAAGCCGACGAAGGGACAGCGCTGAGAAACAGCCCCAGCATTTT
TRBV5-4,TRBJ1-1,.,TRBD1,CASSLGQGEAFF,TGTGCCAGCAGCCTGGGACAGGGTGAAGCTTTCTTT
TRBV19,TRBJ2-5,.,TRBD1,CASSPRGTGEETQYF,TGTGCCAGTAGTCCAAGGGGGACAGGGGAGGAGACCCAGTACTTC
TRBV6-5,TRBJ2-3,.,TRBD2,CASSYYSGGVTDTQYF,TGTGCCAGCAGTTATTATAGCGGGGGGGTCACAGATACGCAGTATTTT
TRBV10-3,TRBJ1-2,.,.,CATHRADRNYGYTF,TGTGCCACCCATAGGGCAGACAGGAACTATGGCTACACCTTC
TRBV15,TRBJ2-3,.,TRBD2,CATSPWTSGGTDTQYF,TGTGCCACCAGCCCGTGGACTAGCGGGGGCACAGATACGCAGTATTTT
TRBV6-4,TRBJ2-1,.,TRBD2,CASSDFTSGEVNEQFF,TGTGCCAGCAGTGACTTCACTAGCGGGGAAGTCAATGAGCAGTTCTTC
TRBV27,TRBJ1-5,.,.,CASSHRGGTRPQHF,TGTGCCAGCAGCCATCGGGGGGGAACCAGGCCCCAGCATTTT
TRBV13,TRBJ2-7,.,.,CASRNQGRHEQYF,TGTGCCAGCCGAAACCAGGGTAGACACGAGCAGTACTTC
TRBV6-2/TRBV6-3,TRBJ1-1,.,.,CASSYSEGSTEAFF,TGTGCCAGCAGTTACTCTGAGGGTAGCACTGAAGCTTTCTTT
TRBV4-1,TRBJ2-3,.,.,CASSQDPGVSTDTQYF,TGCGCCAGCAGCCAAGATCCAGGGGTGAGCACAGATACGCAGTATTTT
TRBV5-1,TRBJ1-6,.,.,CASSPRVGNDSPLHF,TGCGCCAGCAGCCCGAGAGTTGGTAATGATTCACCCCTCCACTTT
TRBV29-1,TRBJ1-2,few,.,CSVVRNNDGYTF,TGCAGCGTTGTGAGGAATAATGATGGCTACACCTTC
TRBV3-1/TRBV3-2,TRBJ2-1,.,TRBD1,CASSRGTGAEQFF,TGTGCCAGCAGCCGAGGGACAGGTGCTGAGCAGTTCTTC
TRBV27,TRBJ1-1,.,.,CASSLDRIMNTEAFF,TGTGCCAGCAGTTTAGACAGGATTATGAACACTGAAGCTTTCTTT
TRBV6-5,TRBJ1-2,.,TRBD1,CASSRQGGEYGYTF,TGTGCCAGCAGTCGACAGGGGGGGGAATATGGCTACACCTTC
TRBV24-1,TRBJ2-2,.,TRBD1,CATSDHRGRGTGELFF,TGTGCCACCAGTGATCACAGGGGGCGCGGCACCGGGGAGCTGTTTTTT
TRBV14,TRBJ1-2,few,TRBD1,CASSQGTGRGYTF,TGTGCCAGCAGCCAAGGGACAGGGCGCGGCTACACCTTC
TRBV9,TRBJ1-1,few,.,CASSVVVNTEAFF,TGTGCCAGCAGCGTAGTCGTAAACACTGAAGCTTTCTTT
TRBV28,TRBJ1-6,.,.,CASSSPTTGKNSPLHF,TGTGCCAGCAGTTCGCCTACGACCGGGAAAAATTCACCCCTCCACTTT
TRBV4-3,TRBJ1-3,few,.,CASSQDSRSGNTIYF,TGCGCCAGCAGCCAGGACAGCCGCTCTGGAAACACCATATATTTT
TRBV6-4,TRBJ2-2,few,.,CASSREGTGELFF,TGTGCCAGCAGTCGGGAAGGGACCGGGGAGCTGTTTTTT
TRBV5-1,TRBJ2-1,.,TRBD2,CASSPMTSGKYNEQFF,TGCGCCAGCAGCCCGATGACTAGCGGGAAATACAATGAGCAGTTCTTC
TRBV6-5,TRBJ2-3,.,.,CASSYAGGQTDTQYF,TGTGCCAGCAGTTACGCCGGGGGACAGACAGATACGCAGTATTTT
TRBV24-1,TRBJ2-3,.,TRBD2,CATSDSRTSGAGDTQYF,TGTGCCACCAGTGATTCCAGGACTAGCGGGGCGGGAGATACGCAGTATTTT
TRBV28,TRBJ2-7,.,TRBD1,CASIPGQGYEQYF,TGTGCCAGCATCCCGGGACAGGGGTACGAGCAGTACTTC
TRBV6-1,TRBJ1-2,few,TRBD1,CASSETGEDGYTF,TGTGCCAGCAGTGAGACAGGGGAAGATGGCTACACCTTC
TRBV6-6,TRBJ1-1,.,.,CASSYPGLTSGTEAFF,TGTGCCAGCAGTTACCCCGGACTGACTAGCGGGACTGAAGCTTTCTTT
TRBV10-3,TRBJ1-5,.,.,CAISQGLESNQPQHF,TGTGCCATCAGTCAGGGGCTGGAGAGCAATCAGCCCCAGCATTTT
TRBV9,TRBJ2-1,.,.,CASSPRLGRYNEQFF,TGTGCCAGCAGCCCCCGGTTGGGGAGATACAATGAGCAGTTCTTC
TRBV13,TRBJ1-2,.,.,CASSLGAGVNYGYTF,TGTGCCAGCAGCTTAGGCGCAGGGGTTAACTATGGCTACACCTTC
TRBV19,TRBJ2-7,.,.,CASSMAKAGQQYF,TGTGCCAGTAGTATGGCGAAGGCAGGGCAGCAGTACTTC
TRBV14,TRBJ2-2,.,.,CASRRLGSRTGELFF,TGTGCCAGCAGGAGACTCGGAAGTCGCACCGGGGAGCTGTTTTTT
TRBV7-6,TRBJ1-5,.,.,CASSLGQGNNQPQHF,TGTGCCAGCAGCTTAGGTCAGGGGAACAATCAGCCCCAGCATTTT